This TCR beta chain was sequenced for a study of blood T cell repertoires in COVID-19. In the study overall: Donors in the United States, Italy and Spain gave samples during acute or convalescent COVID-19. Sources were T cells, B-cell-depleted T cells, or PBMCs; the material itself was cDNA or gDNA.

Source study methods: Estimation of nucleated cell counts was performed using reference gene primer amplification. Generated by immunoSEQ multiplex PCR, the TCRdb table keeps only in-frame clones and is missing some. The DNA was the basis for D and trimming; V, J and clone size are from that table. The profile shows hundreds of thousands of clones, 84% of them singletons. In germline, CDR1 is LGHDT, CDR2 YNNKEL (reference sequence). The trim removed 3 bases at V and 3 bases at J, leaving 8 bases unmatched. The CDR3 is made up of 18 amino acids. The V and J genes are TRBV3-1 (or the pseudogene TRBV3-2) and TRBJ2-6, with 10 bases that match TRBD2. This sequence originates from a human donor in a cohort sampled during active COVID-19. Sequenced: peripheral blood. CDR3 DNA: TGTGCCAGCAGCCACCACTCTAGCGGGAGCTATGGGGCCAACGTCCTGACTTTC. It codes for CASSHHSSGSYGANVLTF.